Following are 5 T cell receptor beta chains from one sample sequenced in a study of blood T cell repertoires in COVID-19. Profiled with immunoSEQ multiplex PCR; TCRdb holds only in-frame clones, not every one. The data hold fewer than 250,000 clones, with 82% observed a single time. Sequenced input: peripheral blood. Receptors were obtained from a woman aged 70 to 79 with acute or convalescent COVID-19.

The rearrangement uses TRBV4-3 and TRBJ2-1; possibly TRBD2 for D (5 bases). The CDR3 runs 17 residues. Germline lookup yields CDR1 LGHNA and CDR2 YSLEER. The V gene lost 0 bases and the J gene lost 4 bases, with 16 bases spanning the gap. The CDR3 region has the DNA TGCGCCAGCAGCCAAGATCGTCGGACTCGACGGTACAATGAGCAGTTCTTC. Translated, it gives CASSQDRRTRRYNEQFF.

The V call is TRBV5-1, the J call TRBJ2-3; 7 positions agree with TRBD2. The CDR3 length is 14 residues. V gave up 7 bases and J gave up 1 base; unmatched junction bases: 6. CDR1 SGHRS and CDR2 YFSETQ come from the germline V gene. The CDR3 sequence is CASSRAGRTDTQYF. The CDR3 DNA reads TGCGCCAGCTCGCGAGCGGGACGCACAGATACGCAGTATTTT.

The rearrangement uses TRBV10-1 and TRBJ2-3, with 8 bases fitting TRBD1. Germline CDR1 reads WNHNN; CDR2 reads SYGVQD (reference sequence). The J segment lost 2 bases and the V segment lost 4 bases, leaving 8 bases of the junction unmatched. CDR3 length: 16 amino acids. The CDR3 nucleotides read TGCGCCAGCAGTGGGGGACAGGCGATAAACACAGATACGCAGTATTTT. It encodes CASSGGQAINTDTQYF.

The rearrangement uses TRBV28 and TRBJ2-1; 8 nucleotides align to TRBD2. The CDR3 totals 16 residues. After removal of 4 bases from V and 1 base from J, the junction contained 6 bases not matched to a gene. Germline V gene data show CDR1 as MDHEN and CDR2 as SYDVKM. For the CDR3, the DNA is TGTGCCAGCAGTTCGGCCGCGGGGGGTTCCTACAATGAGCAGTTCTTC. As protein: CASSSAAGGSYNEQFF.

The chain has TRBV7-2 and TRBJ1-5; 7 nucleotides agree with TRBD1. CDR3 length: 16 amino acids. Germline CDR1 reads SGHTA; CDR2 reads FQGNSA. J lost 2 bases, V lost 4 bases, and 8 bases had no gene match. The CDR3 sequence: CASSSYGQGGNQPQHF. The CDR3 bases are TGTGCCAGCAGCTCCTACGGGCAGGGGGGCAATCAGCCCCAGCATTTT.